The 15 T cell receptor beta chains in this list originate from one sample, sequenced in a study of identical twins. Each CDR3 protein gets one entry after TCRdb re-called the 5' RACE reads with MiXCR. The sample has about 530,000 distinct CDR3 sequences; approximately 14% are singletons. These same data were also listed under a study on yellow fever vaccine responses in identical twins.

Sequenced sample: CD4+ T cells sorted from blood. The receptors here all came from a woman younger than 30 in good health.

The sample holds a few counts of this clonotype. The V call is TRBV6-5, the J call TRBJ1-1, with unresolved D. The CDR3 totals 13 residues. V dropped 0 bases and J dropped 5 bases, with 7 bases sitting between them. Germline-derived CDR1 and CDR2 are MNHEY and SVGAGI. The CDR3 reads CASSYSTGTEAFF. For the CDR3, the DNA is TGTGCCAGCAGTTACTCGACCGGAACTGAAGCTTTCTTT.

The V and J genes are TRBV21-1 and TRBJ2-1; the D call of TRBD1 is as the table states it, not checked on the DNA. TRBV21-1 is assigned pseudogene status. The CDR3 totals 15 residues. The chain's CDR3 is CASRPGRAAYNEQFF. DNA for the CDR3: TGTGCCAGCAGGCCGGGACGCGCAGCCTACAATGAGCAGTTCTTC.

This clonotype has more than one count but fewer than ten. The V gene is TRBV7-7, the J gene TRBJ2-1; D is ambiguous. V gave up 7 bases and J gave up 4 bases, with 17 bases separating them. Germline V gene sequence: CDR1 SSHAT, CDR2 FNYEAQ (reference sequence). The CDR3 spans 15 residues. The CDR3 DNA follows: TGTGCCAGCATCCTCCCCCTACTCAAGTACAATGAGCAGTTCTTC. Encoded protein: CASILPLLKYNEQFF.

The chain has TRBV6-5 and TRBJ2-7; tentatively, D is TRBD1 or TRBD2 (5 bases each). V was trimmed by 4 bases and J by 3 bases, leaving 19 bases between them. This CDR3 spans 16 amino acids. Germline V lookup: CDR1 MNHEY, CDR2 SVGAGI. CDR3 DNA sequence: TGTGCCAGCAGTTCCGGGACCACCATACCAAACTACGAGCAGTACGTC. Translating gives CASSSGTTIPNYEQYV.

This clonotype has at least ten counts. This chain connects TRBV5-1 to TRBJ2-4; D ambiguous. CDR1 and CDR2 from the germline V gene are SGHRS and YFSETQ. The CDR3 spans 14 residues. V lost 0 bases to trimming and J lost 1 base, with 5 bases between them. CDR3 residues: CASSLEQAKNIQYF. CDR3 sequence (DNA): TGCGCCAGCAGCTTGGAACAGGCCAAAAACATTCAGTACTTC.

This chain connects TRBV3-1 to TRBJ2-2; the D is unclear. The CDR3 covers 13 residues. Trimming removed 4 bases from V and 6 bases from J, with 9 bases in between. CDR1 is LGHDT, CDR2 YNNKEL, per germline (reference sequence). The DNA for the CDR3 is TGTGCCAGCAGCCCGGACGGATCCGGGGAGCTGTTTTTT. Residues: CASSPDGSGELFF.

This clonotype was observed at least ten times. This chain uses TRBV14 with TRBJ1-4; no definite D call. Trimming took 0 bases from V and 8 from J, leaving 13 bases between them. The CDR3 covers 15 residues. The germline CDR1 and CDR2 sequences are SGHDN and FVKESK. CDR3 nucleotide sequence: TGTGCCAGCAGCCAAGATCTGGGGATGCGGGAAAAACTGTTTTTT. This codes for CASSQDLGMREKLFF.

The rearrangement joins TRBV12-3 or TRBV12-4 to TRBJ1-6; the match to TRBD1 covers 7 bases. J lost 0 bases, V lost 5 bases, and 1 base had no gene match. This CDR3 spans 15 amino acids. The CDR3 region is CASSPGGSYNSPLHF. The CDR3 DNA sequence: TGTGCCAGCAGTCCAGGGGGCTCCTATAATTCACCCCTCCACTTT.

The gene calls are TRBV6-1 and TRBJ2-7; D call uncertain. Germline V gene sequence: CDR1 MNHNS, CDR2 SASEGT. The CDR3 contains 14 residues. Trimming removed 6 bases at V and 1 base at J, with 13 bases between. CDR3 protein: CASRVQWESYEQYV. In DNA, the CDR3 is TGTGCCAGCAGGGTTCAATGGGAATCCTACGAGCAGTACGTC.

A few counts support this clonotype. This chain links TRBV5-1 with TRBJ2-2; no clear D gene. Germline V gene sequence: CDR1 SGHRS, CDR2 YFSETQ. This CDR3 is 16 amino acids long. V lost 6 bases, J lost 0 bases, and 15 bases lay in between. The CDR3 loop reads CASTPWAVSNTGELFF. The CDR3 bases are TGCGCCAGCACCCCGTGGGCGGTATCGAACACCGGGGAGCTGTTTTTT.

This clonotype has a count of ten or more. This chain links TRBV5-6 with TRBJ2-7; no firm D call. V was trimmed by 3 bases and J by 2 bases, leaving 9 bases between them. The CDR3 has 13 amino acids. Germline V gene sequence: CDR1 SGHDT, CDR2 YYEEEE. The CDR3 DNA reads as TGTGCCAGCAGCTATGTCGGAGCCTACGAGCAGTACTTC. Its protein is CASSYVGAYEQYF.

This chain uses TRBV9 with TRBJ2-2, with unresolved D. The CDR3 is 13 residues long. Germline CDR1 reads SGDLS; CDR2 reads YYNGEE. Trimming removed 7 bases from V and 7 bases from J, with 14 bases in between. CDR3 region: CASYNQQRGELFF. In DNA form, the CDR3 reads TGTGCCAGCTATAACCAGCAGCGCGGGGAGCTGTTTTTT.

This clonotype was picked up a small number of times. The chain joins TRBV2 to TRBJ2-3, with D tentatively TRBD1 (5 bases). Germline V gives CDR1 SNHLY, CDR2 FYNNEI. This CDR3 contains 17 residues. V was pared by 3 bases and J by 5 bases, with 21 bases between. CDR3 region: CASSERGTGSLRDTQYF. DNA for the CDR3: TGTGCCAGCAGTGAGAGAGGCACAGGCTCTCTGCGAGATACGCAGTATTTT.

This clonotype was counted many times. The V call is TRBV20-1, the J call TRBJ2-1; 8 bases match TRBD2. The V and J ends lost 6 bases and 6 bases, in that order; junction bases with no gene match: 10. The CDR3 contains 14 residues. CDR1 is DFQATT and CDR2 is SNEGSKA in the germline V gene (reference sequence). The CDR3 nucleotides are TGCAGTGCCCCCGGCCCGGCGGGAGGCAATGAGCAGTTCTTC. Protein: CSAPGPAGGNEQFF.

This chain joins TRBV29-1 and TRBJ2-5; weak D call: TRBD1 (6 bases). The CDR3 sequence is 16 residues long. Germline V CDR1 and CDR2: SQVTM, ANQGSEA. V lost 0 bases, J lost 5 bases, and 19 bases lay in between. The CDR3 loop reads CSVEDLGQPTGETQYF. The CDR3 coding sequence is TGCAGCGTTGAAGATCTGGGACAACCAACTGGGGAGACCCAGTACTTC.